The rows below give T cell receptor beta chains drawn from one sample of a study of cytomegalovirus exposure and HLA in healthy donors. This table comes from immunoSEQ multiplex PCR, and its TCRdb copy is limited to in-frame clones, with some not included. The top ten clones hold 5.3% of a sample with about 130,000 clones, 80% of them seen once. Sequencing was carried out using PBMCs. These TCRs come from a man under 40 in good health and CMV-seronegative. The CDR3 runs from the conserved cysteine through the conserved F or W. Each record gives: J gene, CDR3 length, V gene, CDR3 protein.

J: TRBJ2-7; length: 15; V: TRBV28; CDR3: CASRGTSGGAYEQYF
J: TRBJ1-5; length: 15; V: TRBV28; CDR3: CASSLIMRDTQPQHF
J: TRBJ1-6; length: 14; V: TRBV4-2; CDR3: CASSQVLGDSPLHF
J: TRBJ2-2; length: 18; V: TRBV7-6; CDR3: CASSSRRAGLGNTGELFF
J: TRBJ2-5; length: 16; V: TRBV15; CDR3: CATSRGRLAGQETQYF
J: TRBJ2-3; length: 15; V: TRBV7-2; CDR3: CASRRTGGSTDTQYF
J: TRBJ1-2; length: 14; V: TRBV27; CDR3: CASTWSGVNYGYTF
J: NA; length: 14; V: TRBV30; CDR3: CAWSGPRFGNTIYF
J: TRBJ2-7; length: 15; V: TRBV5-1; CDR3: CASSLGGSGSYEQYF
J: TRBJ2-3; length: 15; V: TRBV28; CDR3: CASSRGDSGTDTQYF
J: NA; length: 14; V: TRBV5-4; CDR3: CASSFPGGSHEQYF
J: TRBJ2-3; length: 19; V: TRBV11-2; CDR3: CASSLGPSLAGAGTDTQYF
J: TRBJ2-7; length: 14; V: TRBV9; CDR3: CASSVAGGVYEQYF
J: TRBJ2-1; length: 16; V: TRBV6-5; CDR3: CASSYYSTSSYNEQFF
J: TRBJ1-1; length: 13; V: TRBV15; CDR3: CATSSYGTVITFF
J: TRBJ1-1; length: 13; V: TRBV4-2; CDR3: CASSHGKNTEAFF
J: TRBJ1-2; length: 14; V: TRBV5-1; CDR3: CASSVRTGNYGYTF
J: TRBJ2-1; length: 14; V: TRBV27; CDR3: CASSFDRVVPEQFF
J: TRBJ1-4; length: 12; V: TRBV7-9; CDR3: CASSPQQGTLFF
J: TRBJ1-2; length: 14; V: TRBV7-9; CDR3: CASSFAGSHYGYTF
J: TRBJ2-3; length: 11; V: TRBV28; CDR3: CASSLLDTQYF
J: TRBJ2-3; length: 15; V: TRBV28; CDR3: CASSLNRDRTDTQYF
J: TRBJ2-7; length: 12; V: TRBV7-3; CDR3: CASGTGSGEQYF
J: TRBJ2-3; length: 14; V: TRBV6-6; CDR3: CASSRDRVTDTQYF
J: TRBJ2-1; length: 13; V: TRBV2; CDR3: CASSGLTGGSGFF
J: TRBJ1-1; length: 14; V: TRBV7-9; CDR3: CASSNRDRNTEAFF
J: TRBJ2-5; length: 13; V: TRBV5-1; CDR3: CASSTDRGETQYF
J: TRBJ1-4; length: 13; V: TRBV6-5; CDR3: CASKGQTNEKLFF
J: TRBJ1-2; length: 10; V: TRBV20-1; CDR3: CSAGGTGYTF
J: TRBJ1-3; length: 15; V: TRBV7-2; CDR3: CASSDRQGAGNTIYF
J: TRBJ1-4; length: 15; V: TRBV7-6; CDR3: CASSKRQGANEKLFF
J: TRBJ1-1; length: 15; V: TRBV11-2; CDR3: CASSFGGSKNTEAFF
J: TRBJ2-7; length: 14; V: TRBV29-1; CDR3: CSVTLAGGTYEQYF
J: TRBJ1-2; length: 12; V: TRBV19; CDR3: CASRDRAYGYTF
J: TRBJ2-3; length: 14; V: TRBV2; CDR3: CASRPGSSTDTQYF
J: TRBJ2-1; length: 13; V: TRBV11-3; CDR3: CASSFSRNNEQFF
J: TRBJ1-2; length: 15; V: TRBV6-5; CDR3: CASTTLRVPPYGYTF
J: TRBJ2-1; length: 15; V: TRBV5-1; CDR3: CASSPTPRGGNEQFF
J: TRBJ1-6; length: 14; V: TRBV19; CDR3: CASSKGQGNSPLHF
J: TRBJ1-2; length: 14; V: TRBV4-3; CDR3: CASSQAGANYGYTF
J: TRBJ1-2; length: 15; V: TRBV28; CDR3: CASSISPGGLDGYTF
J: TRBJ1-2; length: 11; V: TRBV28; CDR3: CATQTGYGYTF
J: TRBJ2-5; length: 15; V: TRBV9; CDR3: CASSVGVALGETQYF
J: TRBJ2-5; length: 16; V: TRBV7-2; CDR3: CASSLFPGLAGETQYF
J: TRBJ1-6; length: 16; V: TRBV28; CDR3: CASSGQGWGRNSPLHF
J: TRBJ2-1; length: 14; V: TRBV28; CDR3: CASSRGTSYNEQFF
J: TRBJ1-4; length: 16; V: TRBV5-1; CDR3: CASSLRQGATNEKLFF
J: TRBJ1-1; length: 14; V: TRBV18; CDR3: CASSQGPLNTEAFF
J: TRBJ1-6; length: 15; V: TRBV7-9; CDR3: CASSAWTGGRSPLHF